This TCR beta chain is from a study of blood T cell repertoires in COVID-19 (dated by TCRdb to 2020 to 2021). Broadly, across the study: Samples covering the acute and convalescent phases of COVID-19 were provided by collaborators in the United States, Italy and Spain. The material from the prospective study consisted of cDNA or gDNA derived from T cells, B-cell-depleted T cells, or PBMCs. Subjects who had been exposed to COVID-19, were actively infected with it, or had recovered from it provided the deeply sampled blood TCRbeta repertoires that made up the dataset. The repertoires were released in a freely available public database intended as a resource for research on the immune response to SARS-CoV-2. The samples were drawn from two sources: the first 160 participants of the ongoing ImmuneRACE study, and 1,254 subjects contributed by 6 global collaborators. A de-identified subject ID, COVID-19 status, age in years and sex were almost always included in the sample metadata. Where available, HLA class I and class II types were taken from metadata supplied by the sample provider and were not determined by assay-based typing. Points the paper makes about the study in general: The quantity of clinical and demographic metadata differed by source and by participant and was supplied without curation.

As to this clone: Its antigen specificity is not known. Base qualities are not provided; no much larger clone lies one nucleotide away.

The collaborating institutions used their own protocols to collect whole blood in K2EDTA tubes. Collaborator samples were shipped for TCRbeta analysis as frozen whole blood, isolated PBMCs, or DNA extracted from either sample type. TCRbeta CDR3 regions were amplified from genomic DNA by means of the immunoSEQ Assay, a bias-controlled multiplex PCR. For the original study's pipeline: The number of nucleated cells in each sample was estimated from the amplification of reference gene primers within the assay. To quantify the absolute abundance of each unique TCRbeta CDR3 rearrangement, sequence reads were collapsed and filtered. For each sample, productive Simpson clonality was calculated as the square root of Simpson's diversity index across productive rearrangements. TCRdb stores this immuneACCESS table with in-frame sequences only. Part of the clones is absent; in the studies checked, under half of the shortfall reflects unresolved V genes, and no reason is known for the rest. The V and J calls and the clone size are those of that table, but D and trimming were determined from the DNA. The sample table shows about 110,000 clones, and about 75% are seen once. Roughly 17% of the sample goes to the ten largest clones.

Sequenced sample: peripheral blood. The TCR originated in a woman aged 80 or over with active or convalescent COVID-19.

CDR3 sequence: CASSLAWTSGYNEQFF. The nucleotides read TGTGCCAGCAGCTTGGCCTGGACTAGCGGATACAATGAGCAGTTCTTC. The V and J segments used are TRBV5-4 and TRBJ2-1; 10 junctional bases match TRBD2. CDR1 SGHNT and CDR2 YYREEE were looked up in the germline V gene (reference sequence). The CDR3 runs 16 residues from the cysteine to the phenylalanine. Of all the DNA, just the CDR3 is kept, 48 bases in frame from base 1. Trimmed from V: 0 bases; trimmed from J: 4 bases; junction bases lacking a gene match: 4.